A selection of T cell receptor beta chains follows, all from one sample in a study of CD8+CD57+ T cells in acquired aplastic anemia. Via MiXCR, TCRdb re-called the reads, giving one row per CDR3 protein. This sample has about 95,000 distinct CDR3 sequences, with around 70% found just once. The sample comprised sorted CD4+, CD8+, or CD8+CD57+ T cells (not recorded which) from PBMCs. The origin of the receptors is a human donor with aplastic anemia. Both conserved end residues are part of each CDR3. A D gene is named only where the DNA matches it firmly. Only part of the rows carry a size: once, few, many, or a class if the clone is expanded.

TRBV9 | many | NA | CASSVGQFSYEQYF
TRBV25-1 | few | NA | CASRPGRTVQETQYF
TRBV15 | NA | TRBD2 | CATYLAGVGSQETQYF
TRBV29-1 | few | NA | CSVGGHSNEQYF
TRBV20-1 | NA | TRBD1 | CSAAQGDVGYTF
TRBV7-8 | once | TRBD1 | CASSSPGQDLYEQYF
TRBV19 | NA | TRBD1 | CASSIVGTGNEQYF
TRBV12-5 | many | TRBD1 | CASGWTGGEAFF
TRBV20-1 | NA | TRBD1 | CSAQRTGGADTEAFF
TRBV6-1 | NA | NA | CASKESPGANVLTF
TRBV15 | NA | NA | CATSRGGTSYEQYF
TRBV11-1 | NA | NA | CASSLALEAQETQYF
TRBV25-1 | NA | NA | CASRRVGQAFF
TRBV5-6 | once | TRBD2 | CASSFGAGGPGGQTQYF
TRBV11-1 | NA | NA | CASSLGAGFSIGTEAFF
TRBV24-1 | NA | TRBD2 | CATSEQAGADTDTQYF
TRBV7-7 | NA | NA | CASSLAPANEQFF
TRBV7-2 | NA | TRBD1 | CASNGQAYEQYF